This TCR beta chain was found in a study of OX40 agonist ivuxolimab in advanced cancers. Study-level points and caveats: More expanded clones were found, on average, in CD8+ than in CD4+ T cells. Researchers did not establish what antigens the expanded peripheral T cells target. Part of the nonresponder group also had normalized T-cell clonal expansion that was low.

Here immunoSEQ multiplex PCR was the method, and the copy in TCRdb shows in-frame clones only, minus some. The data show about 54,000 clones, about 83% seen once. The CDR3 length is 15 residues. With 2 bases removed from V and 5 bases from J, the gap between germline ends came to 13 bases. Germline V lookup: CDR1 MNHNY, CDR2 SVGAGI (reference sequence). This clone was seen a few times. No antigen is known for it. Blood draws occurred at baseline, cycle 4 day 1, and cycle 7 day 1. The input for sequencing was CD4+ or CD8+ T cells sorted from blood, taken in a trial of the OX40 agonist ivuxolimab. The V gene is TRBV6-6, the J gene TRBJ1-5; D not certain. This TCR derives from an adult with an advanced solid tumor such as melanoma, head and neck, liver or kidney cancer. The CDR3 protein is CASSYVISGDQPQHF. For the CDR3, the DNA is TGTGCCAGCAGTTACGTCATCTCTGGTGATCAGCCCCAGCATTTT.